The entry below describes one T cell receptor beta chain. The data were taken from a study of blood T cell repertoires in COVID-19. Study-level background: The United States, Italy and Spain were the sources of the acute and convalescent COVID-19 samples. Sources were T cells, B-cell-depleted T cells, or PBMCs; the material itself was cDNA or gDNA.

TCRdb's table, derived via immunoSEQ multiplex PCR, lists solely in-frame clones and lacks some. This sample has 70,000 or so clones, with 82% found just once. This CDR3 region has 14 residues. Germline CDR1 reads MDHEN; CDR2 reads SYDVKM. V lost 7 bases and J lost 0; bases outside the gene matches: 5. This chain uses TRBV28 with TRBJ2-7, with TRBD2 identical over 8 bases. The sample consisted of peripheral blood. This clonotype originated in a human donor in a cohort sampled during active COVID-19. CDR3 coding DNA: TGTGCCAGCAACGGGGGGGCTATCTCCTACGAGCAGTACTTC. Translating it yields CASNGGAISYEQYF.